Sequencing of this T cell receptor beta chain was carried out in a study of blood T cell repertoires in COVID-19. The CDR3 sequence is 14 residues long. The V and J ends lost 1 base and 7 bases respectively, with 11 bases between them. The germline CDR1 and CDR2 sequences are SGHNT and YENEEA. This table comes from immunoSEQ multiplex PCR, and its TCRdb copy is limited to in-frame clones, with some not included. In the table there are 52,000 or so clones, 86% of which are singletons. The TCR originated in a human donor in a cohort sampled during active COVID-19. The sequencing sample was made of peripheral blood. The V call is TRBV11-3, the J call TRBJ2-1; D is perhaps TRBD2 (6 bases). As DNA, the CDR3 is TGTGCCAGCAGCTTAGCGGCGGGGCGAAATGAGCAGTTCTTC. Translation gives CASSLAAGRNEQFF. The variable domain in full, completed from reference TRBV11-3 and TRBJ2-1, reads EAGVVQSPRYKIIEKKQPVAFWCNPISGHNTLYWYLQNLGQGPELLIRYENEEAVDDSQLPKDRFSAERLKGVDSTLKIQPAELGDSAVYLCASSLAAGRNEQFFGPGTRLTVL.